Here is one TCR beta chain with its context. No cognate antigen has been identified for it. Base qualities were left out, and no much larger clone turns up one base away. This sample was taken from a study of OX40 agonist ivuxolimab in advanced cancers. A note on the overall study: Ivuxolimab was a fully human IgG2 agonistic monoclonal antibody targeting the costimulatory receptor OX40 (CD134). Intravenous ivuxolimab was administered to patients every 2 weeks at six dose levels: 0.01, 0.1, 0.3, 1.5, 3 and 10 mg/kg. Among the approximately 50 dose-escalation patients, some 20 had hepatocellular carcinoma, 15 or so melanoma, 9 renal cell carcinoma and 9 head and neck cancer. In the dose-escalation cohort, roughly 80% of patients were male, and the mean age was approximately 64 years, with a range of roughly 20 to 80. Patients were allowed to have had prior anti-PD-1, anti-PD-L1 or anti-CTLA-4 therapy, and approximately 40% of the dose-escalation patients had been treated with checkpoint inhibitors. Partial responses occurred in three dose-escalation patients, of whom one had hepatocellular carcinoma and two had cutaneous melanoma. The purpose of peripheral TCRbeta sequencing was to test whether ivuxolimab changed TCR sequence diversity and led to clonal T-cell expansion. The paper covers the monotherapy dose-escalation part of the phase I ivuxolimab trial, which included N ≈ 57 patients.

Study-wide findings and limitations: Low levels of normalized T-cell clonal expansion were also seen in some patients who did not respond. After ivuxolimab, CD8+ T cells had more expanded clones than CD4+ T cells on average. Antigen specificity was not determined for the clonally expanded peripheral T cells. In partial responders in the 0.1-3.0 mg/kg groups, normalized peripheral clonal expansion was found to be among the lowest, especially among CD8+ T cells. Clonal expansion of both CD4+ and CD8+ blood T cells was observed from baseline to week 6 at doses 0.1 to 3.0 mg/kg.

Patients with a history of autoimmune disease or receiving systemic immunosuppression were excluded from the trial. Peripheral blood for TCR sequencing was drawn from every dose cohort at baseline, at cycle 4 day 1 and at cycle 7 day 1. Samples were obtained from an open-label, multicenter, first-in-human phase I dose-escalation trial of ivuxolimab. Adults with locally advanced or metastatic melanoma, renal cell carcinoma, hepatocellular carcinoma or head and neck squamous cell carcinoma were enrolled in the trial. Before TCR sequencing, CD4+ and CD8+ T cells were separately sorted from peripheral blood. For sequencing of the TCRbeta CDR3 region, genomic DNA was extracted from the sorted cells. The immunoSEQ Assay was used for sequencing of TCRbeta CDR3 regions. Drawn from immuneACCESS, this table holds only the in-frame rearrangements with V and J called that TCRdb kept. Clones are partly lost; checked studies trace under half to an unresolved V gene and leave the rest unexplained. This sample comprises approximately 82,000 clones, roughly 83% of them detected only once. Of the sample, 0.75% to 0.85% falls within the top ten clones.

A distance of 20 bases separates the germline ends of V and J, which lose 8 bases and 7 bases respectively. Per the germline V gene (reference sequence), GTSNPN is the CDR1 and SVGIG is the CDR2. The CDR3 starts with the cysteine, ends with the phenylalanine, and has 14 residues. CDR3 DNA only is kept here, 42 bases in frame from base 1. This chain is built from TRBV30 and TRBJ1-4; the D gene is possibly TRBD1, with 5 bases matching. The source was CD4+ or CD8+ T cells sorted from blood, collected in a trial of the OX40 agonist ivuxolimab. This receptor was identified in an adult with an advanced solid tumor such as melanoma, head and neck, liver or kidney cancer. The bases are TGTGCCCTCCCCCGGCAGGGCCCTACTGAAAAACTGTTTTTT. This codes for CALPRQGPTEKLFF.